These 17 T cell receptor beta chains came from one sample sequenced in a study of T cells in narcolepsy. Repertoires were generated with immunoSEQ multiplex PCR, while TCRdb's copy carries only in-frame clones and drops some. The table has more than 30,000 clones, roughly 77% seen once. The source material was CD45RA- memory CD4+ T cells from PBMCs. These receptors all come from a human donor with narcolepsy.

The chain links TRBV7-9 to TRBJ1-4; no clear D. This CDR3 is built from 14 residues. Trimming pared 5 bases from V and 3 bases from J, leaving 10 bases between. Germline V gives CDR1 SEHNR, CDR2 FQNEAQ (reference sequence). The DNA for the CDR3 is TGTGCCAGCAGCGCAAAGTGGCCTAATGAAAAACTGTTTTTT. It specifies CASSAKWPNEKLFF.

This clone was seen a few times. This chain connects TRBV9 to TRBJ1-1; 8 bases fit TRBD1. CDR1 is SGDLS, CDR2 YYNGEE, per germline. This CDR3 is built from 14 residues. V lost 4 bases and J lost 1; bases outside the gene matches: 3. The CDR3 spells CASSSTGGNTEAFF. CDR3 nucleotide sequence: TGTGCCAGCAGCTCAACAGGGGGGAACACTGAAGCTTTCTTT. Filled out from reference TRBV9 and TRBJ1-1, the complete variable domain reads DSGVTQTPKHLITATGQRVTLRCSPRSGDLSVYWYQQSLDQGLQFLIQYYNGEERAKGNILERFSAQQFPDLHSELNLSSLELGDSALYFCASSSTGGNTEAFFGQGTRLTVV.

The chain couples TRBV7-8 to TRBJ2-3; a weak D match, TRBD1 (5 bases). This CDR3 is built from 18 residues. The V and J ends lost 1 base and 0 bases respectively, with 17 bases between them. Germline CDR1 SGHVS, CDR2 FQNEAQ. The CDR3 nucleotides read TGTGCCAGCAGCTTAGAGGGTGGACATACTCTTAGCACAGATACGCAGTATTTT. It is translated as CASSLEGGHTLSTDTQYF.

The chain employs TRBV7-2 and TRBJ2-3; perhaps D is TRBD1 or TRBD2 (7 bases each). The CDR3 has 15 amino acids. Germline V gene sequence: CDR1 SGHTA, CDR2 FQGNSA. The V end lost 2 bases, the J end lost 5 bases, and 14 bases lay between the germline ends. CDR3 sequence reads: CASSLNRGGIDTQYF. DNA for the CDR3: TGTGCCAGCAGCTTAAACAGGGGAGGGATAGATACGCAGTATTTT.

The chain has TRBV18 and TRBJ2-1; 12 bases map to TRBD2. Germline CDR1 reads KGHSH; CDR2 reads LQKENI. V was pared by 4 bases and J by 7 bases, with 11 bases of the junction left unmatched. This CDR3 spans 17 amino acids. CDR3 loop: CASSLQTSGSRSNEQFF. The CDR3 region has the DNA TGTGCCAGCTCACTTCAGACTAGCGGGAGCAGGAGTAATGAGCAGTTCTTC.

The chain links TRBV7-2 to TRBJ2-5, with 9 bases that match TRBD2. The J call may be incorrect, as the DNA end agrees better with TRBJ2-7. Germline values: CDR1 SGHTA, CDR2 FQGNSA. The CDR3 loop spans 17 amino acids. In DNA form, the CDR3 reads TGTGCCAGCAGCCACCAGTCCGGGACTAGCACGAGGAACGAGCAGTACTTC. This translates into CASSHQSGTSTRNEQYF.

The rearrangement joins TRBV18 to TRBJ2-3; weak D call: TRBD2 (5 bases). Germline assignment: CDR1 KGHSH and CDR2 LQKENI. The CDR3 totals 15 residues. V was shortened by 0 bases and J by 0 bases, with 7 bases between the two germline ends. The CDR3 here is CASSPPSASTDTQYF. CDR3 in DNA: TGTGCCAGCTCACCACCTAGCGCCAGCACAGATACGCAGTATTTT.

The V and J genes are TRBV19 and TRBJ2-5; tentatively, D is TRBD1 (5 bases). CDR1 is LNHDA and CDR2 is SQIVND in the germline V gene (reference sequence). CDR3 length equals 15 residues. Between the trimmed V and J ends, which lost 4 bases and 1 base, there was a span of 13 bases. The CDR3 DNA reads as TGTGCCAGTAGTAGCCCAAGGGGAACCCAAGAGACCCAGTACTTC. Protein: CASSSPRGTQETQYF.

Turning to this clone: The sample has other DNA sequences that encode this CDR3 too. This chain connects TRBV5-1 to TRBJ2-7, with a possible D match to TRBD2 (5 bases). Germline lookup yields CDR1 SGHRS and CDR2 YFSETQ. The germline V and J ends were trimmed by 4 bases and 1 base, with 6 bases remaining between them. The CDR3 extends over 12 amino acids. Here the CDR3 reads CASSRDSYEQYF. The CDR3 nucleotides read TGCGCCAGCAGCCGGGATTCCTACGAGCAGTACTTC. Full variable domain (missing parts from reference TRBV5-1 and TRBJ2-7): KAGVTQTPRYLIKTRGQQVTLSCSPISGHRSVSWYQQTPGQGLQFLFEYFSETQRNKGNFPGRFSGRQFSNSRSEMNVSTLELGDSALYLCASSRDSYEQYFGPGTRLTVT.

This clone appeared a single time. V is TRBV27 and J is TRBJ2-3, with 11 bases matching TRBD2. The CDR3 runs to 19 residues. CDR1 MNHEY and CDR2 SMNVEV come from the germline V gene (reference sequence). Germline trimming cut 3 bases from V and 0 bases from J; bases unmatched to any gene: 11. For the CDR3, the DNA is TGTGCCAGCAGTTTGGCCTTGGGACTAGCGGTTACTAGCACAGATACGCAGTATTTT. The encoded protein is CASSLALGLAVTSTDTQYF.

The chain is built from TRBV11-2 and TRBJ2-3; D is uncertain. The germline V gene has CDR1 SGHAT and CDR2 FQNNGV. V was cut by 4 bases and J by 1 base, with 3 bases left in between. The CDR3 has 12 amino acids. The CDR3 is CASSSGTDTQYF. CDR3 sequence (DNA): TGTGCCAGCAGCTCGGGCACAGATACGCAGTATTTT.

The J gene is TRBJ2-7, the V gene TRBV29-1; unclear D gene. This CDR3 spans 12 amino acids. The germline gives CDR1 SQVTM, CDR2 ANQGSEA. Deletions cut 4 bases from V and 5 bases from J, with 12 bases between. In DNA form, the CDR3 reads TGCAGCGTTGGGCAGGCCTCTAACGAGCAGTACTTC. As protein: CSVGQASNEQYF.

This clone was recorded once. V and J are TRBV10-3 and TRBJ1-5; weak D call: TRBD1 (5 bases). The CDR3 totals 14 residues. V was pared by 10 bases and J by 5 bases, with 18 bases between. Germline CDR1 is ENHRY and CDR2 is SYGVKD. The CDR3 bases are TGTGCCACCGCGGTCAGGGTCGGGGATCAGCCCCAGCATTTT. Protein sequence: CATAVRVGDQPQHF.

The chain uses TRBV7-2 and TRBJ2-2; possibly TRBD1 for D (5 bases). This CDR3 contains 13 residues. Trimming removed 5 bases at V and 7 bases at J, with 11 bases between. Germline CDR1 reads SGHTA; CDR2 reads FQGNSA. Here the CDR3 DNA reads TGTGCCAGCAGCCGAATAAGGGGCGGGGAGCTGTTTTTT. Amino acids: CASSRIRGGELFF.

The chain joins TRBV9 to TRBJ2-7; D might be TRBD1 (6 bases). The CDR3 is 17 amino acids. Germline CDR1 and CDR2: SGDLS and YYNGEE. V was clipped by 0 bases and J by 2 bases, with 18 bases between them. CDR3 amino acids: CASSVGGTGSKPYEQYF. For the CDR3, the DNA is TGTGCCAGCAGCGTAGGGGGAACAGGGTCGAAGCCCTACGAGCAGTACTTC. Looking up the rest from reference TRBV9 and TRBJ2-7 gives the full variable domain: DSGVTQTPKHLITATGQRVTLRCSPRSGDLSVYWYQQSLDQGLQFLIQYYNGEERAKGNILERFSAQQFPDLHSELNLSSLELGDSALYFCASSVGGTGSKPYEQYFGPGTRLTVT.

The rearrangement joins TRBV4-1 to TRBJ1-2, with 9 bases matching TRBD1. Germline V CDR1 and CDR2: MGHRA, YSYEKL. This CDR3 spans 16 amino acids. The V segment lost 1 base and the J segment 0 bases; nucleotides outside the gene matches: 3. The CDR3 protein is CASSQGQGVPNYGYTF. Here the CDR3 DNA reads TGCGCCAGCAGCCAAGGACAGGGGGTACCTAACTATGGCTACACCTTC.

The chain employs TRBV9 and TRBJ2-1; no reliable D call. Trimming shortened V by 0 bases and J by 4 bases, and 11 bases separated the two germline ends. The CDR3 is 15 residues long. CDR1 and CDR2 from the germline V gene are SGDLS and YYNGEE. CDR3 protein: CASSVGVNLYNEQFF. In DNA, the CDR3 is TGTGCCAGCAGCGTAGGTGTCAATCTTTACAATGAGCAGTTCTTC.